The 25 T cell receptor beta chains listed next were all sequenced from one sample in a study of shared clonotypes between healthy human individuals. The assay was immunoSEQ multiplex PCR, and TCRdb's table has in-frame clones only and misses some. The sample has fewer than 600,000 clones, roughly 72% seen once. The material sequenced was PBMCs. The source of these receptors is a woman aged 40 to 50 in good health. Some clones in this sample may be carry-over from other donors' samples.

V usage is TRBV6-1 and J usage is TRBJ2-1; 7 bases map to TRBD2. V lost 4 bases, J lost 9 bases, and 6 bases stayed unmatched. Germline CDR1 is MNHNS and CDR2 is SASEGT. The CDR3 is made up of 13 amino acids. CDR3 amino acids: CASSVGREGEQFF. CDR3 sequence (DNA): TGTGCCAGCAGTGTTGGCAGGGAGGGTGAGCAGTTCTTC.

This clone showed up just once. The V gene is TRBV5-4, the J gene TRBJ1-2, with D possibly matching TRBD1 (6 bases). Germline lookup yields CDR1 SGHNT and CDR2 YYREEE (reference sequence). Trimming took off 4 bases at V and 3 bases at J, with 16 bases between the two ends. This CDR3 spans 15 amino acids. The CDR3 sequence: CASSPGGGQHYGYTF. The CDR3 DNA follows: TGTGCCAGCAGCCCCGGTGGGGGGCAGCACTATGGCTACACCTTC. Filled out from reference TRBV5-4 and TRBJ1-2, the complete variable domain reads ETGVTQSPTHLIKTRGQQVTLRCSSQSGHNTVSWYQQALGQGPQFIFQYYREEENGRGNFPPRFSGLQFPNYSSELNVNALELDDSALYLCASSPGGGQHYGYTFGSGTRLTVV.

V and J are TRBV2 and TRBJ1-3; no clear D gene. CDR1 and CDR2 (germline): SNHLY, FYNNEI. Trimming stripped 6 bases from V and 2 bases from J, with 14 bases between. CDR3 length: 15 amino acids. Here the CDR3 DNA reads TGTGCCAGCAGCCCTTCTCCGGGTGCTGGAAACACCATATATTTT. This encodes CASSPSPGAGNTIYF.

There are a few counts of this clone. The V gene is TRBV30, the J gene TRBJ1-1; possibly TRBD1 for D (6 bases). V was clipped by 3 bases and J by 10 bases, with 12 bases between them. The germline V gene encodes CDR1 GTSNPN and CDR2 SVGIG (reference sequence). This CDR3 is 11 amino acids long. CDR3 bases: TGTGCCTGGAGCACAGGGAGCGGAGCTTTCTTT. This encodes CAWSTGSGAFF.

This clone was found a few times. The rearrangement uses TRBV28 and TRBJ1-3; D unresolved. The V end was cut by 6 bases, the J end by 7 bases, with 7 bases between. This CDR3 has 11 residues. CDR1 MDHEN and CDR2 SYDVKM come from the germline V gene. The CDR3 protein is CASSRGNTIYF. The DNA for the CDR3 is TGTGCCAGCAGCCGTGGGAACACCATATATTTT.

This clone occurred once. CDR3 in amino acids: CASRDLSTDTQYF. The CDR3 DNA reads TGTGCCAGCAGGGATCTGAGCACAGATACGCAGTATTTT. The V gene is TRBV6-5, the J gene TRBJ2-3; D remains ambiguous. Germline V CDR1 and CDR2: MNHEY, SVGAGI. The CDR3 runs 13 residues. With 6 bases removed from V and 0 bases from J, the gap between germline ends came to 7 bases.

As to this clone: The same CDR3 can be traced to other DNA sequences in this sample. The chain couples TRBV18 to TRBJ2-7; D possibly corresponds to TRBD2 (5 bases). The CDR3 spans 13 residues. The germline V and J ends were trimmed by 6 bases and 0 bases, with 9 bases remaining between them. Germline CDR1 is KGHSH and CDR2 is LQKENI. The CDR3 is CASSPGSSYEQYF. CDR3 in DNA: TGTGCCAGCTCCCCGGGAAGCTCCTACGAGCAGTACTTC.

This chain connects TRBV5-6 to TRBJ2-3, with D perhaps TRBD1 or TRBD2 (6 bases each). The CDR3 runs to 14 residues. The V end lost 1 base, the J end lost 1 base, and 7 bases lay between the germline ends. Germline values: CDR1 SGHDT, CDR2 YYEEEE. CDR3 in amino acids: CASSLRGGTDTQYF. CDR3 bases: TGTGCCAGCAGCTTGAGGGGGGGCACAGATACGCAGTATTTT. Filled out from reference TRBV5-6 and TRBJ2-3, the complete variable domain reads DAGVTQSPTHLIKTRGQQVTLRCSPKSGHDTVSWYQQALGQGPQFIFQYYEEEERQRGNFPDRFSGHQFPNYSSELNVNALLLGDSALYLCASSLRGGTDTQYFGPGTRLTVL.

The gene calls are TRBV29-1 and TRBJ2-2; TRBD2 might be the D (6 bases). This CDR3 has 14 residues. V was clipped by 4 bases and J by 3 bases, with 12 bases between them. Germline lookup yields CDR1 SQVTM and CDR2 ANQGSEA. The CDR3 is CSVAAGWDTGELFF. The CDR3 DNA reads TGCAGCGTTGCGGCGGGGTGGGACACCGGGGAGCTGTTTTTT.

Worth noting for this clone: The same CDR3 also results from other DNA sequences found in this sample. The chain uses TRBV29-1 and TRBJ1-2; D is unresolved. The V gene lost 3 bases and the J gene lost 1 base, with 3 bases spanning the gap. CDR3 length equals 11 residues. CDR1 SQVTM and CDR2 ANQGSEA come from the germline V gene. CDR3 sequence reads: CSVDGNYGYTF. CDR3 nucleotide sequence: TGCAGCGTTGACGGTAACTATGGCTACACCTTC. Complete variable domain (other parts from reference TRBV29-1 and TRBJ1-2): SAVISQKPSRDICQRGTSLTIQCQVDSQVTMMFWYRQQPGQSLTLIATANQGSEATYESGFVIDKFPISRPNLTFSTLTVSNMSPEDSSIYLCSVDGNYGYTFGSGTRLTVV.

The chain recombines TRBV2 with TRBJ1-1; a weak D match, TRBD1 (5 bases). The germline CDR1 and CDR2 sequences are SNHLY and FYNNEI. This CDR3 has 13 residues. Trimming stripped 6 bases from V and 3 bases from J, with 11 bases between. The CDR3 protein is CASSPPGDTEAFF. The CDR3 DNA reads TGTGCCAGCAGCCCTCCGGGGGACACTGAAGCTTTCTTT.

The CDR3 sequence is CASSYSGGHEQYF. The CDR3 DNA sequence: TGTGCCAGCAGTTACTCGGGGGGGCACGAGCAGTACTTC. The rearrangement joins TRBV6-5 to TRBJ2-7; D is perhaps TRBD2 (7 bases). Germline V gene data show CDR1 as MNHEY and CDR2 as SVGAGI. V lost 0 bases to trimming and J lost 5 bases, with 8 bases between them. The CDR3 spans 13 residues.

This clone was observed once. J is TRBJ1-5 and V is TRBV4-1; TRBD1 matches at 8 bases. The germline V gene encodes CDR1 MGHRA and CDR2 YSYEKL. The CDR3 covers 17 residues. The V and J ends lost 1 base and 0 bases, in that order; junction bases with no gene match: 5. The CDR3 nucleotides are TGCGCCAGCAGCCAAGGGACAGGGCCTTATAGCAATCAGCCCCAGCATTTT. Protein sequence: CASSQGTGPYSNQPQHF.

CDR3 sequence reads: CASSIGVAQYEKLFF. The CDR3 bases are TGTGCCAGTAGTATAGGAGTCGCCCAATATGAAAAACTGTTTTTT. The V gene is TRBV19, the J gene TRBJ1-4; no clear D gene. V was cut by 1 base and J by 6 bases, with 12 bases left in between. This CDR3 has 15 residues. Looked up from germline, CDR1 is LNHDA and CDR2 is SQIVND (reference sequence). The variable domain in full, completed from reference TRBV19 and TRBJ1-4, reads DGGITQSPKYLFRKEGQNVTLSCEQNLNHDAMYWYRQDPGQGLRLIYYSQIVNDFQKGDIAEGYSVSREKKESFPLTVTSAQKNPTAFYLCASSIGVAQYEKLFFGSGTQLSVL.

The CDR3 coding sequence is TGCGCCAGCAGCCAAGATCGGGGGGGTGGAGCTTTCTTT. Amino acids: CASSQDRGGGAFF. V is TRBV4-3 and J is TRBJ1-1; D possibly corresponds to TRBD1 (5 bases). The germline V gene has CDR1 LGHNA and CDR2 YSLEER. The CDR3 is 13 residues long. V was trimmed by 0 bases and J by 10 bases, leaving 12 bases between them.

The chain uses TRBV10-3 and TRBJ1-1, with a weak D call TRBD1 (5 bases). CDR1 is ENHRY and CDR2 is SYGVKD in the germline V gene. With 2 bases removed from V and 1 base from J, the gap between germline ends came to 11 bases. This CDR3 spans 15 amino acids. The CDR3 reads CAISEPGTSNTEAFF. The CDR3 DNA reads TGTGCCATCAGTGAGCCCGGGACTTCGAACACTGAAGCTTTCTTT.

This clone was observed at least ten times. In nucleotides, the CDR3 is TGTGCCAGCAGCTTATTTGTCGCGGGAGGGCTTGGCAATGAGCAGTTCTTC. This encodes CASSLFVAGGLGNEQFF. The V call is TRBV7-8, the J call TRBJ2-1; 9 bases fit TRBD2. In germline, CDR1 is SGHVS, CDR2 FQNEAQ. The CDR3 runs to 17 residues. J gave up 6 bases and V 2 bases, and 11 bases lay outside the gene matches.

The CDR3, as DNA: TGTGCCAGCAGCTTAGGCGGGGGCACGGCAGATACGCAGTATTTT. This sequence encodes CASSLGGGTADTQYF. V usage is TRBV11-3 and J usage is TRBJ2-3; D perhaps matches TRBD2 (7 bases). The CDR3 totals 15 residues. Germline assignment: CDR1 SGHNT and CDR2 YENEEA. V was cut by 1 base and J by 4 bases, with 12 bases left in between.

This chain uses TRBV4-1 with TRBJ2-2; 10 positions agree with TRBD1. Germline CDR1 is MGHRA and CDR2 is YSYEKL. Losses at the gene ends were 0 bases for V and 3 bases for J; bases not matched to a gene: 10. CDR3 length: 19 residues. The CDR3 sequence: CASSQDPREGTGDTGELFF. Here the CDR3 DNA reads TGCGCCAGCAGCCAAGACCCCAGAGAAGGGACAGGGGACACCGGGGAGCTGTTTTTT.

The CDR3 loop is CASSEALEWAGQYF. The DNA for the CDR3 is TGTGCCAGCAGTGAAGCATTGGAATGGGCTGGGCAGTACTTC. This chain joins TRBV25-1 and TRBJ2-7; D uncertain. The CDR3 sequence is 14 residues long. The V and J ends lost 2 bases and 9 bases respectively, with 17 bases between them. Per the germline V gene, CDR1 is MGHDK and CDR2 is SYGVNS.

This chain uses TRBV5-4 with TRBJ2-2; 8 bases match TRBD2. V was pared by 0 bases and J by 11 bases, with 9 bases of the junction left unmatched. This CDR3 is built from 15 residues. The germline gives CDR1 SGHNT, CDR2 YYREEE (reference sequence). CDR3 sequence: CASSLVGGDVGELFF. CDR3 coding DNA: TGTGCCAGCAGCTTGGTCGGGGGGGATGTCGGAGAGCTGTTTTTT.

The V and J genes are TRBV7-9 and TRBJ2-7; D remains unclear. The CDR3 spans 14 residues. Germline CDR1 SEHNR, CDR2 FQNEAQ (reference sequence). The V end was cut by 1 base, the J end by 5 bases, with 12 bases between. The CDR3 bases are TGTGCCAGCAGCTTAGATTTGGGTTTCGACGAGCAGTACTTC. It is translated as CASSLDLGFDEQYF.

The chain carries TRBV30 and TRBJ2-7; unclear D gene. In germline, CDR1 is GTSNPN, CDR2 SVGIG (reference sequence). The CDR3 consists of 13 residues. V lost 1 base and J lost 5, with 12 bases in between. The CDR3 DNA follows: TGTGCCTGGAGTGGTCAGGTAGAGGACGAGCAGTACTTC. As protein: CAWSGQVEDEQYF.

The chain carries TRBV7-2 and TRBJ1-3, with D hard to call. The V gene's germline CDR1 is SGHTA and CDR2 FQGNSA. V was trimmed by 6 bases and J by 4 bases, leaving 10 bases between them. The CDR3 has 13 residues. In DNA, the CDR3 is TGTGCCAGCAGTGAAAGTCCAGGAAACACCATATATTTT. This sequence encodes CASSESPGNTIYF.

This clone was recorded a few times. The chain carries TRBV27 and TRBJ2-2; 7 bases line up with TRBD2. CDR1 is MNHEY, CDR2 SMNVEV, per germline (reference sequence). The CDR3 has 14 residues. The ends lost 3 bases at V and 7 bases at J; junction bases unmatched: 5. DNA of the CDR3: TGTGCCAGCAGTTTTACTAGCGCGAGCGGGGAGCTGTTTTTT. Translated, it gives CASSFTSASGELFF.